This TCR beta chain was sequenced during a study of T cell responses to AZD1222 COVID-19 vaccine. With 5 bases removed from V and 3 bases from J, the gap between germline ends came to 13 bases. Germline V gene lookup returns CDR1 SGHAT and CDR2 FQNNGV. The CDR3 runs 14 residues. Data came from immunoSEQ multiplex PCR; TCRdb stores just in-frame clones and leaves some out. Here the sample spans some 86,000 clones, approximately 91% being singletons. Sequencing used peripheral blood, obtained 28 days after the second AZD1222 dose. V gene TRBV11-2 combines with J gene TRBJ1-2; D gene ambiguous. This clonotype was sampled from an adult who received the AZD1222 COVID-19 vaccine. The CDR3 spells CASSPRTSYYGYTF. The CDR3 nucleotides read TGTGCCAGCAGCCCCCGGACCAGCTACTATGGCTACACCTTC. The full variable domain, its missing parts supplied by reference TRBV11-2 and TRBJ1-2, is EAGVAQSPRYKIIEKRQSVAFWCNPISGHATLYWYQQILGQGPKLLIQFQNNGVVDDSQLPKDRFSAERLKGVDSTLKIQPAKLEDSAVYLCASSPRTSYYGYTFGSGTRLTVV.